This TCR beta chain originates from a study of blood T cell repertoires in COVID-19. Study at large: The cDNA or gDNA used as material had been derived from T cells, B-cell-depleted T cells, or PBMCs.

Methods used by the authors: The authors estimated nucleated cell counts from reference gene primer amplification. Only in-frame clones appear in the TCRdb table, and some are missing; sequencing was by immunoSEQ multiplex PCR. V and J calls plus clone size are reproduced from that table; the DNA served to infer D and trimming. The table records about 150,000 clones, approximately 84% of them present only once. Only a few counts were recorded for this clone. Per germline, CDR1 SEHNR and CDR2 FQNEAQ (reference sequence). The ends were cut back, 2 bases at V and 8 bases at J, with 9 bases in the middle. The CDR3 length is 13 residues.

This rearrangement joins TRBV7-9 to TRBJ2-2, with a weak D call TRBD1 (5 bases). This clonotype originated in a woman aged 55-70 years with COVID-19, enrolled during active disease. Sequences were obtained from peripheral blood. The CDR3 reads CASSLQGTGELFF. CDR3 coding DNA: TGTGCCAGCAGCTTACAGGGAACTGGGGAGCTGTTTTTT.